This T cell receptor beta chain was identified in a study of cytomegalovirus exposure and HLA in healthy donors. Study details: Unique TCRs from HLA-typed donors, 70 million to 85 million of them, were held in an early data release.

Researchers ran the PCR with 60 Vbeta and 13 Jbeta primers. Assay used: immunoSEQ multiplex PCR; TCRdb lists only in-frame clones, some missing. The table records some 190,000 clones, about 80% of them present only once. This CDR3 comprises 16 residues. The J segment lost 2 bases and the V segment lost 6 bases, leaving 11 bases of the junction unmatched. Germline V gives CDR1 MNHEY, CDR2 SMNVEV (reference sequence). The material sequenced was PBMCs. The sequence derives from a woman aged 40 to 50 in good health and CMV-seronegative. This sequence joins TRBV27 and TRBJ2-3; 7 nucleotides align to TRBD1. The DNA of the CDR3 is TGTGCCAGCAGGAGAACAGGGGCCGGTAACACAGATACGCAGTATTTT. The encoded protein is CASRRTGAGNTDTQYF.